This T cell receptor (beta chain) emerged from a study of blood T cell repertoires in COVID-19. Study at large: Nucleic acid was either cDNA or gDNA, and it came from T cells, B-cell-depleted T cells, or PBMCs.

How the authors handled the data: Quantification of nucleated cells was approximated via reference gene primer amplification. Assay used: immunoSEQ multiplex PCR; TCRdb lists only in-frame clones, some missing. D and trimming were read from the DNA, whereas the V and J calls and clone size are those reported in that table. This table holds some 110,000 clones, less than 80% found once. The clonotype comes from a man in his fifties with acute or convalescent COVID-19. The sample comprised peripheral blood.

CDR3 sequence: CAILGANTGELFF. CDR3 nucleotide sequence: TGTGCCATCCTGGGGGCTAACACCGGGGAGCTGTTTTTT. This chain joins TRBV28 and TRBJ2-2; tentatively, D is TRBD1 (6 bases). V dropped 10 bases and J dropped 2 bases, with 11 bases sitting between them. In germline, CDR1 is MDHEN, CDR2 SYDVKM. CDR3 length: 13 residues. Full variable domain (remainder filled in from reference TRBV28 and TRBJ2-2): DVKVTQSSRYLVKRTGEKVFLECVQDMDHENMFWYRQDPGLGLRLIYFSYDVKMKEKGDIPEGYSVSREKKERFSLILESASTNQTSMYLCAILGANTGELFFGEGSRLTVL.